The clone carrying this TCR beta chain was detected only a few times. No antigen is known for it. This clone may be a read error of a much larger clone one base away. J gave up 7 bases and V 4 bases, and 12 bases lay outside the gene matches. The CDR3 sequence is 17 residues long. Germline CDR1 and CDR2: SGHAT and FQNNGV. Amplification yielded TCR beta CDR3 regions, with RNA transcripts as the source. The TCR CDR3 was amplified in a first-round RT-PCR using the HTBI primer set. TCRdb re-derived calls from the multiplex PCR reads in MiXCR, one entry per CDR3 protein. Of more than 550,000 distinct CDR3 sequences in the sample, approximately 15% were seen once. The data belong to a study of T cells in Graves' hyperthyroidism and ophthalmopathy. From approximately 9.3 ml of fresh peripheral blood, PBMCs were isolated. Findings and limits, study-wide: Progression to ophthalmopathy was predicted a median of 6.5 months early.

The sample consisted of blood. The sequence was obtained from a middle-aged man with Graves' hyperthyroidism. The chain couples TRBV11-2 to TRBJ2-1; 11 positions agree with TRBD2. The CDR3 protein is CASSSSGGSGGANEQFF. The CDR3 nucleotides are TGTGCCAGCAGCTCCTCGGGGGGTAGCGGGGGGGCTAATGAGCAGTTCTTC.